One and the same sample provided the 2 T cell receptor beta chains below, sequenced in a study of beta chain features in type 1 diabetes. The study reverse transcribed the entire isolated RNA, so it sequenced expressed TCRB transcripts. The method was immunoSEQ multiplex PCR; TCRdb's version includes in-frame clones alone and lacks a portion of them. The sample has 900,000 or so clones, 17% seen once. The sample was naive CD4+ T cells from blood. The receptors were gathered from a woman between 18 and 29 years old in good health.

This clone was counted only a few times. V usage is TRBV7-9 and J usage is TRBJ2-2; D remains unclear. CDR1 SEHNR and CDR2 FQNEAQ come from the germline V gene (reference sequence). The CDR3 is made up of 14 amino acids. V gave up 5 bases and J gave up 1 base, with 8 bases separating them. The CDR3 region has the DNA TGTGCCAGCAGCGTCCCCATGAACACCGGGGAGCTGTTTTTT. It encodes CASSVPMNTGELFF. Drawing the rest from reference TRBV7-9 and TRBJ2-2, the complete variable domain is DTGVSQNPRHKITKRGQNVTFRCDPISEHNRLYWYRQTLGQGPEFLTYFQNEAQLEKSRLLSDRFSAERPKGSFSTLEIQRTEQGDSAMYLCASSVPMNTGELFFGEGSRLTVL.

The rearrangement uses TRBV28 and TRBJ1-2; weak D call: TRBD1 (6 bases). The CDR3 runs 13 residues. The germline V and J ends were trimmed by 2 bases and 6 bases, with 10 bases remaining between them. Germline lookup yields CDR1 MDHEN and CDR2 SYDVKM. CDR3: CASSLRQGNGYTF. Written as DNA, the CDR3 is TGTGCCAGCAGTTTAAGGCAGGGGAATGGCTACACCTTC.